The T cell receptor beta chain under discussion was sequenced for a study of shared clonotypes between healthy human individuals. This clone was detected only once. Every subset's genomic DNA went evenly onto several immunoSEQ plates. Measured with immunoSEQ multiplex PCR; TCRdb has only the in-frame clones, and not every one. The sample yields roughly 2,000,000 clones, 80% to 95% seen once. Positively selected for CCR7, the CD45RO-negative cells used as naive CD8 cells excluded terminally differentiated effector memory CD45RA+ cells. The TCR sequence derives from a young man in good health. Some clones in this sample may be carry-over from other donors' samples. The sequencing input was naive CD8+ T cells from PBMCs.

DNA of the CDR3: TGTGCCAGCCGAGATGGGATGATTTGGACTGAAGCTTTCTTT. The encoded protein is CASRDGMIWTEAFF. The chain joins TRBV7-9 to TRBJ1-1; D gene uncertain. Germline CDR1 SEHNR, CDR2 FQNEAQ (reference sequence). The CDR3 has 14 residues. Trimming removed 8 bases from V and 5 bases from J, with 18 bases in between.